These T cell receptor beta chains were read from a single sample in a study of blood T cells in healthy people across ages. One entry per CDR3 protein results from TCRdb running MiXCR on the 5' RACE reads. This sample has 800,000 or so distinct CDR3 sequences, with just under 25% found just once. These data also featured in a second study, about T cells of mothers and their children.

The sample taken for sequencing was blood. Source of these receptors: a boy between 10 and 17 years old in good health. CDR3s include the opening cysteine and the closing phenylalanine or tryptophan. Fields, in order: D gene, J gene, V gene, clone size, CDR3 DNA, CDR3 protein. A D gene is named only where the DNA matches it firmly. Clone size is not always given. Where it is, it says once, few, many or a class for expanded clones.

>-|TRBJ1-6|TRBV7-9|few
TGTGCCAGCAGCCGATTTCGGATTTCACCCCTCCACTTT
CASSRFRISPLHF
>-|TRBJ2-7|TRBV25-1|few
TGTGCCAGCAGTGGAGGCTTCTGGGACGAGCAGTACTTC
CASSGGFWDEQYF
>TRBD2|TRBJ2-5|TRBV6-2/TRBV6-3|few
TGTGCCAGCACTAAGAGCGGGGGAGAGACCCAGTACTTC
CASTKSGGETQYF
>-|TRBJ2-7|TRBV20-1|-
TGCAGTGCTAGAGATGCGACGGGCTCCTACGAGCAGTACTTC
CSARDATGSYEQYF
>TRBD1|TRBJ1-2|TRBV4-3|-
TGCACCAGCAGCCAAGTCGATATGGGACAGGCCGACTATGGCTACACCTTC
CTSSQVDMGQADYGYTF
>-|TRBJ1-1|TRBV7-6|few
TGTGCCAGCAGCTTAGAGACGGGCGGACTCACTGAAGCTTTCTTT
CASSLETGGLTEAFF
>-|TRBJ2-5|TRBV20-1|-
TGCAGTGCTAGAGAAGGGGGAGTCGAGACCCAGTACTTC
CSAREGGVETQYF
>-|TRBJ1-6|TRBV5-5|few
TGTGCCAGCAGCTTGGGAGGGCTCCTCCACTTT
CASSLGGLLHF
>-|TRBJ2-6|TRBV7-3|-
TGTGCCAGCAGCTTGCAGGGGCTCTCTGGGGCCAACGTCCTGACTTTC
CASSLQGLSGANVLTF
>TRBD2|TRBJ2-5|TRBV5-1|few
TGCGCCAGCAGCTGGATACCTAATAGCGGGAGGAGGGAGACCCAGTACTTC
CASSWIPNSGRRETQYF
>-|TRBJ2-7|TRBV25-1|few
TGTGCCAGCCTGGGGTCCCAGTCCTACGAGCAGTACTTC
CASLGSQSYEQYF
>-|TRBJ2-7|TRBV6-5|few
TGTGCCAGCAGACAAGCTTCCTCCTACGAGCAGTACTTC
CASRQASSYEQYF
>TRBD2|TRBJ2-1|TRBV29-1|-
TGCAGCGGGGGAGGGAGGGCCCCTTACAATGAGCAGTTCTTC
CSGGGRAPYNEQFF
>TRBD2|TRBJ2-7|TRBV6-2/TRBV6-3|-
TGTGCCAGCAGTACTCCTAGCGGGAGGTACGAGCAGTACTTC
CASSTPSGRYEQYF
>TRBD1|TRBJ2-4|TRBV2|few
TGTGCCAGCAGCGCTCACAGGGGTGGCAAAAACATTCAGTACTTC
CASSAHRGGKNIQYF
>-|TRBJ1-2|TRBV9|-
TGTGCCAGCAGCTTACGGGACGATTCCTATGGCTACACCTTC
CASSLRDDSYGYTF
>TRBD2|TRBJ2-1|TRBV18|few
TGTGCCAGCTCAGCCTATGCGGGACTAGCACCCACAAGCTCCTACAATGAGCAGTTCTTC
CASSAYAGLAPTSSYNEQFF
>-|TRBJ2-7|TRBV18|few
TGTGCCAGCTCACCACCCTCGTGGGCCTACGAGCAGTACTTC
CASSPPSWAYEQYF
>TRBD1|TRBJ2-5|TRBV5-1|-
TGCGCCAGCAGCAAGTACCGGACAGGGGCCGAGACCCAGTACTTC
CASSKYRTGAETQYF
>-|TRBJ2-7|TRBV5-6|few
TGTGCCAGCAGCTTGGTCCGCAGGGCCTACGAGCAGTACTTC
CASSLVRRAYEQYF
>-|TRBJ2-7|TRBV28|-
TGTGCCACCGCGCCGGGACTCTCCCACGAGCAGTACTTC
CATAPGLSHEQYF
>-|TRBJ2-7|TRBV27|-
TGTGCCAGCAGTCGGGCAGCTACCTACGAGCAGTACTTC
CASSRAATYEQYF
>-|TRBJ2-7|TRBV12-3/TRBV12-4|-
TGTGCCAGCAGTGGGACCTTGAAACAGGGAGAGGACGAGCAGTACTTC
CASSGTLKQGEDEQYF
>-|TRBJ1-4|TRBV28|few
TGTGCCAGCAGTTTATCCCCCCTTTCTGAAAAACTGTTTTTT
CASSLSPLSEKLFF
>-|TRBJ2-7|TRBV20-1|-
TGCAGTGCTAGAGATTCCAGGGGTCTAGAGTACGAGCAGTACTTC
CSARDSRGLEYEQYF
>-|TRBJ2-5|TRBV20-1|-
TGCAGTGCCCAGGAGGCAGAAGAGACCCAGTACTTC
CSAQEAEETQYF
>-|TRBJ1-3|TRBV7-2|-
TGTGCCAGCAGCTTAGTACCAGGCTACTCTGGAAACACCATATATTTT
CASSLVPGYSGNTIYF
>TRBD1|TRBJ1-5|TRBV6-1|-
TGTGCCAGCAGTCCGGGGGGACAGACCGTACAGCCCCAGCATTTT
CASSPGGQTVQPQHF
>-|TRBJ2-3|TRBV20-1|-
TGCAGTGCTCTGACCCGGGGGAGCACAGATACGCAGTATTTT
CSALTRGSTDTQYF
>-|TRBJ2-7|TRBV6-1|few
TGTGCCAGCAGTGAAGAGGTTGAGGGCTCCGAGCAGTACTTC
CASSEEVEGSEQYF
>TRBD1|TRBJ2-6|TRBV28|-
TGTGCCAGCAGTTTATCCGGGACAGGGGTATCGGGCGGGGCCAACGTCCTGACTTTC
CASSLSGTGVSGGANVLTF
>-|TRBJ2-5|TRBV4-1|few
TGCGCCAGCAGCCCCCCAGGGCACAGGGCTTTGGAGACCCAGTACTTC
CASSPPGHRALETQYF
>-|TRBJ1-2|TRBV30|few
TGTGCCTGGAGTGTGGACTATGGCTACACCTTC
CAWSVDYGYTF
>-|TRBJ2-7|TRBV19|few
TGTGCCAGTAGTATAGACTACGCAGGGACGTACGAGCAGTACTTC
CASSIDYAGTYEQYF
>-|TRBJ2-3|TRBV7-2|few
TGTGCCAGCAGTCCTCGGGGGAAGAAGACCCAGTACTTT
CASSPRGKKTQYF
>TRBD2|TRBJ2-1|TRBV7-8|-
TGTGCCAGCAGCCATCTGGGCGGGAGTGGCTCCTACAATGAGCAGTTCTTC
CASSHLGGSGSYNEQFF
>-|TRBJ2-1|TRBV28|few
TGTGCCAGCAGTCTCCCTTTGGGGCGCAGCTCCTACAATGAGCAGTTCTTC
CASSLPLGRSSYNEQFF
>-|TRBJ2-7|TRBV30|few
TGTGCCTGGAGTCCGGGACACTCCTACGAGCAGTACTTC
CAWSPGHSYEQYF
>TRBD2|TRBJ2-5|TRBV5-1|few
TGCGCCAGCAGCTTGGTAACTAGCGGGAGCTTCCAAGAGACCCAGTACTTC
CASSLVTSGSFQETQYF
>-|TRBJ1-1|TRBV9|-
TGTGCCAGCAGCGTAGGCGGGGGCACCACTGAAGCTTTCTTT
CASSVGGGTTEAFF
>-|TRBJ2-5|TRBV4-3|few
TGCGCCAGCAGCCGAACCAGGGTTCCCCACTTACACTTC
CASSRTRVPHLHF
>-|TRBJ1-2|TRBV27|few
TGTGCCAGCAGTTTAGGAAGCAGCGTCTATGGCTACACCTTC
CASSLGSSVYGYTF
>-|TRBJ1-2|TRBV4-2|once
TGTGCCAGCAGCCAAGGTCGTACAGGGCCCTATGGTTACACCTTC
CASSQGRTGPYGYTF
>TRBD2|TRBJ2-7|TRBV7-2|-
TGTGCCAGCAGCTTAGAGATAGCGGGCGAGCAGTACTTC
CASSLEIAGEQYF
>-|TRBJ1-3|TRBV20-1|few
TGCAGTGCTAGAGAAGGAGGATCTGGAAACACCATATATTTT
CSAREGGSGNTIYF
>TRBD2|TRBJ2-7|TRBV29-1|few
TGCAGCGCTCAAGGACTAGCGTCATCTTACGAGCAGTACTTC
CSAQGLASSYEQYF
>TRBD2|TRBJ2-5|TRBV7-6|-
TGTGCCAGCAGCTTCGGCGGGAGAAGGTATATCGAACGAGAGACCCAGTACTTC
CASSFGGRRYIERETQYF
>-|TRBJ1-2|TRBV29-1|few
TGCAGCGTTGAAGATCCGAGGGGCTATGGCTACACCTTC
CSVEDPRGYGYTF
>TRBD2|TRBJ2-1|TRBV7-2|-
TGTGCCAGCAGCTTAGTTTCCGGGACTAGCAGACGGTACAATGAGCAGTTCTTC
CASSLVSGTSRRYNEQFF
>-|TRBJ1-4|TRBV20-1|few
TGCAGTGCTAGTGGGGATACTAATGAAAAACTGTTTTTT
CSASGDTNEKLFF
>TRBD2|TRBJ2-1|TRBV28|-
TGTGCCAGCAGTTCCCCCACAGCGGGGGGGCCCAATGAGCAGTTCTTC
CASSSPTAGGPNEQFF
>-|TRBJ1-1|TRBV6-2/TRBV6-3|-
TGTGCCAGCAGTGCACAGAACCGAAACACTGAAGCTTTCTTT
CASSAQNRNTEAFF